This is a list of T cell receptor beta chains from one sample in a study of beta chain features in type 1 diabetes. TCRdb's copy holds only in-frame clones and misses some; the assay was immunoSEQ multiplex PCR. Here the sample spans hundreds of thousands of clones, around 16% being singletons. Sequenced material: naive CD4+ T cells from blood. Receptors originate from a man aged 18 to 30 in good health. CDR3s leave out the opening cysteine and the closing phenylalanine or tryptophan. Clone size is not always given. Where it is, it says once, few, many or a class for expanded clones.

CDR3 protein,clone size,V gene
ASRINTEAF,NA,TRBV27
ASRRTGSGNTIY,few,TRBV27
ASSSDVLETQY,few,TRBV5-4
ASSELGRAISGNTIY,few,TRBV25-1
ASRRTSGSGELF,NA,TRBV9
ASSPDRGIHEQY,NA,TRBV18
ASSVFRSYEQY,once,TRBV9
ASSPRGSGSPLH,few,TRBV7-3
ASSRTGGEKLF,NA,TRBV4-1
ASSLAPGLFT,NA,TRBV7-2
ASSSVTGSYEQY,few,TRBV7-2
ASSEVRGRAF,NA,TRBV6-1
ASFAGGRTDTQY,NA,TRBV6-5